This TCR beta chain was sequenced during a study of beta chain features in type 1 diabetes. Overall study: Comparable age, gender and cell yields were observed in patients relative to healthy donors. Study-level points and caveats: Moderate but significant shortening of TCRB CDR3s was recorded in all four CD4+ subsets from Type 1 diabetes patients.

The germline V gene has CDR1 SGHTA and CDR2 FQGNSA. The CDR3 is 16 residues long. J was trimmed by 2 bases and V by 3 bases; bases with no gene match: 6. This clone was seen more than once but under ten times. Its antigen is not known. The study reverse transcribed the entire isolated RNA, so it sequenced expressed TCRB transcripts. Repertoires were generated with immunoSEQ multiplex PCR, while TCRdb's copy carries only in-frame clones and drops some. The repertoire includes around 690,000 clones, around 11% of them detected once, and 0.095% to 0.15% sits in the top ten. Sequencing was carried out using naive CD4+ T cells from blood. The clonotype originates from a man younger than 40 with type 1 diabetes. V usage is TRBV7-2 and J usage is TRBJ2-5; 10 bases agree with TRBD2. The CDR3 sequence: CASSFVSSGGQETQYF. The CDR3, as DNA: TGTGCCAGCAGCTTTGTATCTAGCGGGGGACAAGAGACCCAGTACTTC. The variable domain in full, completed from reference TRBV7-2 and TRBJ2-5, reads GAGVSQSPSNKVTEKGKDVELRCDPISGHTALYWYRQSLGQGLEFLIYFQGNSAPDKSGLPSDRFSAERTGGSVSTLTIQRTQQEDSAVYLCASSFVSSGGQETQYFGPGTRLLVL.